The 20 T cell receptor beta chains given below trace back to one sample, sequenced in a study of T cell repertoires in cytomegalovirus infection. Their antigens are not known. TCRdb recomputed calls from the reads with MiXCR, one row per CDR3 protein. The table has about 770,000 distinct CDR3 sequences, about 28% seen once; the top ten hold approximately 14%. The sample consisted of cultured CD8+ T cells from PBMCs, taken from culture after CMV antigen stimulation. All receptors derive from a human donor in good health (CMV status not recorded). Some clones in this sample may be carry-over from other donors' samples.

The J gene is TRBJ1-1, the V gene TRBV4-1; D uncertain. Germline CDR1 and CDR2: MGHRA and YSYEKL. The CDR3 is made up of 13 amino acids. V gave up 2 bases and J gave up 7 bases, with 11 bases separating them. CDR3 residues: CASSQPDGDEAFF. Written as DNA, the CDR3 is TGCGCCAGCAGCCAACCGGATGGAGATGAAGCTTTCTTT.

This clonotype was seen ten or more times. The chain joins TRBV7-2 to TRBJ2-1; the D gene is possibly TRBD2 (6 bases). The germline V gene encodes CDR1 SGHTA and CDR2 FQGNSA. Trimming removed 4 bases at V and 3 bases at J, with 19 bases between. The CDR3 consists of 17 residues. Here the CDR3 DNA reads TGTGCCAGCAGCTATACCCGTGCCGGGGGTAGCTACAATGAGCAGTTCTTC. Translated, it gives CASSYTRAGGSYNEQFF.

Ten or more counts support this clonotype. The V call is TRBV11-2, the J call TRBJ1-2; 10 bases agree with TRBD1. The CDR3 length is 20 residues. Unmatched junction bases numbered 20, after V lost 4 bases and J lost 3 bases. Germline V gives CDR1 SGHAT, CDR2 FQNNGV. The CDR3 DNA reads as TGTGCCAGCAGCTCAATCCTGGCGACAGGGGGCAAGTCGTTTGACTATGGCTACACCTTC. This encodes CASSSILATGGKSFDYGYTF.

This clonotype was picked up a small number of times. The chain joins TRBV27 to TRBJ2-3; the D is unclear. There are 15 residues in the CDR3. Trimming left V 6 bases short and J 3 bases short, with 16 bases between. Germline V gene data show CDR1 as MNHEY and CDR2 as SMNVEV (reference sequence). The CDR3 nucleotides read TGTGCCAGCAGCCCACAAGGCCTTAGGACAGATACGCAGTATTTT. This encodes CASSPQGLRTDTQYF.

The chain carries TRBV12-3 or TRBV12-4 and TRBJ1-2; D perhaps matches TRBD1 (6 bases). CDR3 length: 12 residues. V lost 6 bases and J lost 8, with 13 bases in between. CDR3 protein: CASRTGQTGYTF. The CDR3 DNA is TGTGCCAGCAGGACCGGACAGACCGGCTACACCTTC.

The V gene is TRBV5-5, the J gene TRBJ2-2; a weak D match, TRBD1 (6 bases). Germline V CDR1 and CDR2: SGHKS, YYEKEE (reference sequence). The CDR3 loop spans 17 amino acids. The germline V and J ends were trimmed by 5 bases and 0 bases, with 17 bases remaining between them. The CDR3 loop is CASRSYIAGANTGELFF. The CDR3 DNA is TGTGCCAGCAGATCTTATATTGCAGGGGCGAACACCGGGGAGCTGTTTTTT.

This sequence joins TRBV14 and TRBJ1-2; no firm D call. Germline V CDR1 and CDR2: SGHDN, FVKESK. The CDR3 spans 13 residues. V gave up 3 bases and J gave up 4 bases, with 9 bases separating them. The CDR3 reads CASSQGGFYGYTF. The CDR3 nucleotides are TGTGCCAGCAGCCAGGGAGGATTCTATGGCTACACCTTC.

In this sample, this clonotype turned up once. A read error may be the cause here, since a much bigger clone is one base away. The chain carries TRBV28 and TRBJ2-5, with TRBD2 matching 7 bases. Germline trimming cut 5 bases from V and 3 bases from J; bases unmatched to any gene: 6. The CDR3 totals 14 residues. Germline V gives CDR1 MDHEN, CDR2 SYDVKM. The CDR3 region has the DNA TGTGCCAGCAGTCCATCGGGACTAAAAGAGACCCAGTACTTC. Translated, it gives CASSPSGLKETQYF.

The CDR3 DNA follows: TGTGCCAGCAGTGAAACTCAGACTAAGTGGGGCTACACCTTC. Residues: CASSETQTKWGYTF. V usage is TRBV2 and J usage is TRBJ1-2; D not resolved. The germline V gene encodes CDR1 SNHLY and CDR2 FYNNEI. Trimming removed 2 bases at V and 8 bases at J, with 15 bases between. This CDR3 has 14 residues.

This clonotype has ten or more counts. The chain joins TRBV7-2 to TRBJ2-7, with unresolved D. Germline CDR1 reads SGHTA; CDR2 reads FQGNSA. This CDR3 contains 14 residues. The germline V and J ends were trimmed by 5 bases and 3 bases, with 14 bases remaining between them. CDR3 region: CASSPQSRDYEQYV. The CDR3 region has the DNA TGTGCCAGCAGCCCCCAGTCAAGGGACTACGAGCAGTACGTC.

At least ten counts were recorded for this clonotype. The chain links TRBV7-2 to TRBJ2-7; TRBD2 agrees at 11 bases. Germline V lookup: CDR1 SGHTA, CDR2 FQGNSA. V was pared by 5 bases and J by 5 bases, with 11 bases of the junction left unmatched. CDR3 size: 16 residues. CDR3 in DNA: TGTGCCAGCAGCCCGCAGTTAGCGGGGGGGCAGAACGAGCAGTACTTC. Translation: CASSPQLAGGQNEQYF. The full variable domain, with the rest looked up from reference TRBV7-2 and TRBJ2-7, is GAGVSQSPSNKVTEKGKDVELRCDPISGHTALYWYRQSLGQGLEFLIYFQGNSAPDKSGLPSDRFSAERTGGSVSTLTIQRTQQEDSAVYLCASSPQLAGGQNEQYFGPGTRLTVT.

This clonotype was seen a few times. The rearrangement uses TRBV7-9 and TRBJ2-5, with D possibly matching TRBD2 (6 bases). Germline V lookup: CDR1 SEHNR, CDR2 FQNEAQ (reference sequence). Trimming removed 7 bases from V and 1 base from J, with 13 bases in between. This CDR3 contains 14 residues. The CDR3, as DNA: TGTGCCAGCAACTTCATAGCGGTCCAAGAGACCCAGTACTTC. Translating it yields CASNFIAVQETQYF.

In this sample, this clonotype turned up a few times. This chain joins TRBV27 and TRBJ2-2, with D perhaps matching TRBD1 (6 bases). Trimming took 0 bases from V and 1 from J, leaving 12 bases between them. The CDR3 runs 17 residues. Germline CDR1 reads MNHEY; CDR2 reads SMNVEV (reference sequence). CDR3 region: CASSLSRGRMNTGELFF. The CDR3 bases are TGTGCCAGCAGTTTATCCAGGGGACGAATGAACACCGGGGAGCTGTTTTTT.

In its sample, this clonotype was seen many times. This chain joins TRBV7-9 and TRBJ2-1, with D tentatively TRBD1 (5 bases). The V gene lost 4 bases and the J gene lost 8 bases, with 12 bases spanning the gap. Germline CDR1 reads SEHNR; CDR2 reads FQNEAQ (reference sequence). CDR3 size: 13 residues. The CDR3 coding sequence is TGTGCCAGCAGCTCCTCCTGGGGCGATGAGCAGTTCTTC. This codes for CASSSSWGDEQFF. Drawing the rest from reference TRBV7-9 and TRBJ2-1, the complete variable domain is DTGVSQNPRHKITKRGQNVTFRCDPISEHNRLYWYRQTLGQGPEFLTYFQNEAQLEKSRLLSDRFSAERPKGSFSTLEIQRTEQGDSAMYLCASSSSWGDEQFFGPGTRLTVL.

CDR3 coding DNA: TGCAGCGCACCGACAGGAGACTCTGGAAACACCATATATTTT. This encodes CSAPTGDSGNTIYF. The chain joins TRBV29-1 to TRBJ1-3; possible D gene TRBD1, 6 bases. This CDR3 contains 14 residues. Deletions cut 7 bases from V and 0 bases from J, with 13 bases between. Germline assignment: CDR1 SQVTM and CDR2 ANQGSEA.

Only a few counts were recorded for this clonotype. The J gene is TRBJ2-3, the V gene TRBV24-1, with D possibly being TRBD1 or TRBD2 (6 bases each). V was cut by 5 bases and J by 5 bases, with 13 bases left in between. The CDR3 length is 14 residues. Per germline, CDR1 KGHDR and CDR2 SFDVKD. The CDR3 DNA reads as TGTGCCACCAGTGGTCGGGGGCGCGGAGATACGCAGTATTTT. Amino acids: CATSGRGRGDTQYF.

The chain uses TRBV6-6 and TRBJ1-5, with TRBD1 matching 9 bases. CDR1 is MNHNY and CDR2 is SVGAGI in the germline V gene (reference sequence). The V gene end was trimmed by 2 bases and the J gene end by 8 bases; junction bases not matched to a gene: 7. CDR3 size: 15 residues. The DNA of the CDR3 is TGTGCCAGCAGTTACCTTGGACAGGGGTTTGAGCCCCAGCATTTT. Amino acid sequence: CASSYLGQGFEPQHF.

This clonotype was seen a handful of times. In DNA, the CDR3 is TGTGCCAGCAGCTTAGATCCACTAAGTTATCGGGGGGGTTACACAGATACGCAGTATTTT. Translation: CASSLDPLSYRGGYTDTQYF. This chain links TRBV7-6 with TRBJ2-3; 8 nucleotides agree with TRBD2. The germline gives CDR1 SGHVS, CDR2 FNYEAQ. The length of the CDR3 is 20 residues. Trimming at V came to 1 base and at J to 2 bases, leaving 17 bases not matched to a gene.

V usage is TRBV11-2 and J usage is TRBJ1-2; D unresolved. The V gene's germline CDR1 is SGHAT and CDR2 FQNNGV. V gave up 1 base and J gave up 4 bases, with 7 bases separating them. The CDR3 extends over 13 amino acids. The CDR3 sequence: CASSLALGYGYTF. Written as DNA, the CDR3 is TGTGCCAGCAGCTTAGCCCTTGGCTATGGCTACACCTTC.

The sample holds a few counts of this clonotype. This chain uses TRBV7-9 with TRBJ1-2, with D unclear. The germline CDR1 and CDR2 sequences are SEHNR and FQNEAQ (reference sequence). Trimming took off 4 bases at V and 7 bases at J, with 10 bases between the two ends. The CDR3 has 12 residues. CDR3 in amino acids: CASSSKHPGYTF. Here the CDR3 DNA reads TGTGCCAGCAGCTCCAAGCACCCTGGCTACACCTTC.